The next 16 T cell receptor beta chains were all read from a single sample in a study of CD8+ T cells in alopecia areata. TCR sequencing used cDNA made by reverse transcription of extracted RNA. Method: immunoSEQ multiplex PCR; TCRdb's copy keeps in-frame clones and lacks some. The sample contains about 270,000 clones, around three fifths of which appear only once. Stated treatment: oral pan-JAK inhibitor, 5-10 mg twice daily. Sequences were derived from CD4+ T cells sorted from blood, sampled between weeks 51 and 52, from a patient treated with tofacitinib. These receptors were taken from a human donor with alopecia areata.

The CDR3 nucleotides read TGCAGCGTTGACGACCCGGACAGGACTAACTATGGCTACACCTTC. Protein product: CSVDDPDRTNYGYTF. This chain joins TRBV29-1 and TRBJ1-2, with 7 bases that match TRBD1. Germline assignment: CDR1 SQVTM and CDR2 ANQGSEA. V shed 3 bases and J 0 bases; nucleotides not matched to a gene: 7. The CDR3 length is 15 residues.

The J gene is TRBJ1-1, the V gene TRBV11-2, with a possible D match to TRBD1 (5 bases). There are 15 residues in the CDR3. Germline-derived CDR1 and CDR2 are SGHAT and FQNNGV. V was trimmed by 3 bases and J by 4 bases, leaving 15 bases between them. CDR3 in DNA: TGTGCCAGCAGCTTCCAGGCAGGGCGCGGCACTGAAGCTTTCTTT. The encoded protein is CASSFQAGRGTEAFF.

V gene TRBV27 combines with J gene TRBJ1-6; 10 nucleotides agree with TRBD1. V dropped 2 bases and J dropped 6; count of bases not matched to a gene: 1. The CDR3 sequence is 15 residues long. The germline V gene encodes CDR1 MNHEY and CDR2 SMNVEV (reference sequence). The CDR3 coding sequence is TGTGCCAGCAGTTTAGGGGACAGGGGTAATTCACCCCTCCACTTT. Translating it yields CASSLGDRGNSPLHF.

This chain joins TRBV10-3 and TRBJ1-2; the D gene is possibly TRBD1 (5 bases). This CDR3 contains 14 residues. Germline V gene data show CDR1 as ENHRY and CDR2 as SYGVKD. Deletions cut 2 bases from V and 11 bases from J, with 18 bases between. DNA of the CDR3: TGTGCCATCAGTGAGCCGCCCGCCACGGGGGGGTACACCTTC. It codes for CAISEPPATGGYTF.

This clone has just one count. This rearrangement joins TRBV7-9 to TRBJ2-7; D is possibly TRBD1 (5 bases). In germline, CDR1 is SEHNR, CDR2 FQNEAQ (reference sequence). The V end lost 2 bases, the J end lost 6 bases, and 11 bases lay between the germline ends. The CDR3 contains 13 residues. This chain's CDR3 is CASSLQAQGEQYF. CDR3 nucleotides: TGTGCCAGCAGCTTACAGGCGCAGGGCGAGCAGTACTTC.

The chain joins TRBV29-1 to TRBJ1-6, with D uncertain. CDR1 and CDR2 (germline): SQVTM, ANQGSEA. The CDR3 totals 13 residues. The germline V and J ends were trimmed by 6 bases and 8 bases, with 14 bases remaining between them. The CDR3 protein is CSVAEAGDSPLHF. As DNA, the CDR3 is TGCAGCGTCGCAGAGGCAGGTGATTCACCCCTCCACTTT.

The chain links TRBV7-9 to TRBJ1-1; unclear D gene. The V gene's germline CDR1 is SEHNR and CDR2 FQNEAQ (reference sequence). Trimming cost V 3 bases and J 3 bases, with 14 bases left between them. The CDR3 contains 15 residues. This chain's CDR3 is CASSFRSRPDTEAFF. The CDR3 DNA follows: TGTGCCAGCAGCTTTCGAAGTCGGCCGGACACTGAAGCTTTCTTT. The full variable domain, rest sourced from reference TRBV7-9 and TRBJ1-1, is DTGVSQNPRHKITKRGQNVTFRCDPISEHNRLYWYRQTLGQGPEFLTYFQNEAQLEKSRLLSDRFSAERPKGSFSTLEIQRTEQGDSAMYLCASSFRSRPDTEAFFGQGTRLTVV.

The chain couples TRBV6-5 to TRBJ1-5; D unclear. This CDR3 is 15 amino acids long. Trimming removed 6 bases from V and 0 bases from J, with 12 bases in between. Germline CDR1 MNHEY, CDR2 SVGAGI. CDR3 residues: CASRTGILSNQPQHF. CDR3 DNA: TGTGCCAGCAGAACCGGGATCCTTAGCAATCAGCCCCAGCATTTT.

The CDR3 DNA sequence: TGCAGCGCGAACAGGTTAGCCTATGGCTACACCTTC. Its protein product is CSANRLAYGYTF. This chain links TRBV29-1 with TRBJ1-2, with a tentative D call TRBD1 (5 bases). The germline CDR1 and CDR2 sequences are SQVTM and ANQGSEA. The CDR3 has 12 amino acids. The V end lost 7 bases, the J end lost 4 bases, and 13 bases lay between the germline ends.

This clone was counted only a few times. This chain links TRBV15 with TRBJ1-1; D call uncertain. The CDR3 spans 14 residues. V lost 1 base, J lost 0 bases, and 6 bases lay in between. CDR1 LNHNV and CDR2 YYDKDF come from the germline V gene (reference sequence). CDR3 bases: TGTGCCACCAGCAGAGGACGGGTGAACACTGAAGCTTTCTTT. Translation gives CATSRGRVNTEAFF.

The chain's CDR3 is CATSRDGSGSGSPLHF. In DNA, the CDR3 is TGTGCCACCAGCAGAGATGGGTCAGGGAGCGGTTCACCCCTCCACTTT. The chain joins TRBV15 to TRBJ1-6; D possibly corresponds to TRBD1 (5 bases). Germline V gene lookup returns CDR1 LNHNV and CDR2 YYDKDF (reference sequence). The CDR3 is made up of 16 amino acids. V was pared by 0 bases and J by 9 bases, with 15 bases between.

This clone was detected a few times. Different DNA sequences within this sample yield the same CDR3. The chain is built from TRBV4-1 and TRBJ2-6; D is possibly TRBD2 (6 bases). The CDR3 contains 15 residues. Trimming stripped 2 bases from V and 4 bases from J, with 9 bases between. The germline CDR1 and CDR2 sequences are MGHRA and YSYEKL. CDR3 DNA sequence: TGCGCCAGCAGCCAAACCCTAGCGGGGGCCAACGTCCTGACTTTC. Residues: CASSQTLAGANVLTF.

This clone appeared a few times. V is TRBV7-3 and J is TRBJ2-6; D is possibly TRBD1 (6 bases). Germline V gene lookup returns CDR1 SGHTA and CDR2 FQGTGA. V lost 2 bases and J lost 0, with 11 bases in between. The CDR3 is 17 amino acids. The chain's CDR3 is CASSLGNRVSGANVLTF. DNA for the CDR3: TGTGCCAGCAGCTTAGGGAACAGGGTCTCTGGGGCCAACGTCCTGACTTTC.

The chain combines TRBV7-8 with TRBJ2-3; 12 bases align to TRBD2. CDR1 and CDR2 from the germline V gene are SGHVS and FQNEAQ. The CDR3 runs to 15 residues. V shed 5 bases and J 7 bases; nucleotides not matched to a gene: 7. Here the CDR3 DNA reads TGTGCCAGCAGCCTCGGACTAGCGGGGCCCTATACGCAGTATTTT. Protein product: CASSLGLAGPYTQYF. Full variable domain (outside the CDR3, taken from reference TRBV7-8 and TRBJ2-3): GAGVSQSPRYKVAKRGQDVALRCDPISGHVSLFWYQQALGQGPEFLTYFQNEAQLDKSGLPSDRFFAERPEGSVSTLKIQRTQQEDSAVYLCASSLGLAGPYTQYFGPGTRLTVL.

This clone occurred a few times. Other DNA sequences in the sample encode the same CDR3. The gene calls are TRBV29-1 and TRBJ2-2; 10 nucleotides match TRBD1. The CDR3 is 13 amino acids. Germline V gene lookup returns CDR1 SQVTM and CDR2 ANQGSEA. V gave up 5 bases and J gave up 5 bases; unmatched junction bases: 2. The CDR3 here is CSVRTGGTGELFF. The CDR3 DNA reads as TGCAGCGTTCGGACAGGGGGAACCGGGGAGCTGTTTTTT.

CDR3 nucleotide sequence: TGTGCCAGCAGCTCCCAGGGTGCGGGGGGTAGAAAAGAGACCCAGTACTTC. Translated, it gives CASSSQGAGGRKETQYF. V is TRBV5-4 and J is TRBJ2-5; TRBD2 aligns across 8 bases. Germline CDR1 and CDR2: SGHNT and YYREEE (reference sequence). Unmatched junction bases numbered 13, after V lost 3 bases and J lost 3 bases. The length of the CDR3 is 17 residues.